These 5 T cell receptor beta chains originate from one sample sequenced in a study of blood T cell repertoires in COVID-19. Sequencing was performed with immunoSEQ multiplex PCR; in TCRdb, only in-frame clones are kept and a portion is missing. This table has fewer than 300,000 clones, more than 85% appearing once. The sequencing input was peripheral blood. These receptors originate from a woman aged 25 to 39 with COVID-19, enrolled during active disease.

The V call is TRBV19, the J call TRBJ1-5, with TRBD1 matching over 9 bases. CDR1 LNHDA and CDR2 SQIVND come from the germline V gene (reference sequence). Trimming removed 7 bases from V and 6 bases from J; junction bases left unmatched: 7. This CDR3 contains 14 residues. CDR3 region: CASTPTGGGQPQHF. In nucleotides, the CDR3 is TGTGCCAGTACCCCCACAGGGGGCGGTCAGCCCCAGCATTTT.

The rearrangement links TRBV2 to TRBJ1-5; a weak D match, TRBD1 (5 bases). This CDR3 contains 14 residues. CDR1 and CDR2 from the germline V gene are SNHLY and FYNNEI. Trimming took off 4 bases at V and 4 bases at J, with 11 bases between the two ends. CDR3 in amino acids: CASSAENRNQPQHF. For the CDR3, the DNA is TGTGCCAGCAGTGCCGAGAACAGGAATCAGCCCCAGCATTTT.

V and J are TRBV4-1 and TRBJ1-4; D possibly corresponds to TRBD1 (6 bases). The CDR3 is 16 residues long. V was pared by 1 base and J by 8 bases, with 17 bases between. Germline V gene sequence: CDR1 MGHRA, CDR2 YSYEKL. CDR3 region: CASSQVAIRDKEKLFF. In DNA, the CDR3 is TGCGCCAGCAGCCAAGTAGCTATCCGGGACAAAGAAAAACTGTTTTTT.

The chain is built from TRBV28 and TRBJ1-5; a weak D match, TRBD1 (6 bases). V lost 1 base, J lost 2 bases, and 12 bases lay in between. CDR3 length: 16 amino acids. CDR1 is MDHEN and CDR2 is SYDVKM in the germline V gene. The DNA of the CDR3 is TGTGCCAGCAGTTTATTAGGGGGTGAGGGCAATCAGCCCCAGCATTTT. This codes for CASSLLGGEGNQPQHF. Based on the CDR3 plus reference TRBV28 and TRBJ1-5, the full variable domain is DVKVTQSSRYLVKRTGEKVFLECVQDMDHENMFWYRQDPGLGLRLIYFSYDVKMKEKGDIPEGYSVSREKKERFSLILESASTNQTSMYLCASSLLGGEGNQPQHFGDGTRLSIL.

V is TRBV10-2 and J is TRBJ2-2; 8 bases map to TRBD2. Germline trimming cut 8 bases from V and 6 bases from J; bases unmatched to any gene: 14. CDR1 is WSHSY and CDR2 is SAAADI in the germline V gene. CDR3 length: 16 residues. The CDR3 loop is CASALASGRVAGELFF. In nucleotides, the CDR3 is TGCGCCAGCGCCTTGGCGAGCGGGAGAGTCGCCGGGGAGCTGTTTTTT.